This is a list of T cell receptor beta chains from one sample in a study of read filtering for tumor transcriptome and immune sequencing. TCRdb reanalysed the reads using MiXCR and keeps one entry per CDR3 protein. The table has approximately 40,000 distinct CDR3 sequences, roughly an eighth seen once. Sequencing was carried out using a population of CD138-negative cells sorted from bone marrow. Receptors originate from a donor at least 40 years old with multiple myeloma. CDR3s include the opening cysteine and the closing phenylalanine or tryptophan. The order of the fields is D gene, clone size, V gene, CDR3 length, J gene, CDR3 protein, CDR3 DNA. The D gene is left open where the match is weak. Size values are once, few and many counts, or a class for expanded clones, and some rows have none.

.	many	TRBV20-1	13	TRBJ1-5	CSARDPRDQPQHF	TGCAGTGCTAGAGATCCTCGGGATCAGCCCCAGCATTTT
.	many	TRBV28	14	TRBJ1-1	CASSPATRDTEAFF	TGTGCCAGCAGTCCCGCAACCAGGGACACTGAAGCTTTCTTT
.	many	TRBV27	11	TRBJ1-1	CASRRAGEAFF	TGTGCCAGCAGACGGGCAGGGGAAGCTTTCTTT
.	many	TRBV5-1	13	TRBJ2-5	CASSFRIGETQYF	TGCGCCAGCAGCTTTCGTATTGGGGAGACCCAGTACTTC
.	many	TRBV27	13	TRBJ2-7	CASSSGLLVEQYF	TGTGCCAGCAGTTCTGGACTCCTGGTGGAGCAGTACTTC
TRBD1	few	TRBV5-6	15	TRBJ2-4	CASSSTGTGKNIQYF	TGTGCCAGCAGCTCAACCGGGACAGGAAAAAACATTCAGTACTTC
.	.	TRBV5-1	15	TRBJ2-1	CASHGGLKGTNEQFF	TGCGCCAGTCATGGGGGACTCAAAGGGACCAATGAGCAGTTCTTC
.	many	TRBV20-1	14	TRBJ1-5	CSARDSGGNQPQHF	TGCAGTGCTAGAGATTCAGGGGGCAATCAGCCCCAGCATTTT
.	many	TRBV5-1	12	TRBJ2-7	CASSSAGNEQYF	TGCGCCAGCAGCTCCGCGGGGAACGAGCAGTACTTC
.	many	TRBV3-1	16	TRBJ2-1	CASSPQLLHSYNEQFF	TGTGCCAGCAGCCCACAACTGCTCCATTCCTACAATGAGCAGTTCTTC
.	many	TRBV7-9	14	TRBJ2-1	CASSLDQIGNEQFF	TGTGCCAGCAGCTTAGACCAAATTGGCAATGAGCAGTTCTTC
TRBD1	many	TRBV7-2	14	TRBJ1-5	CASSRDSLNQPQHF	TGTGCCAGCAGCCGGGACAGCCTGAATCAGCCCCAGCATTTT
TRBD2	many	TRBV5-1	15	TRBJ2-7	CASRGGTADSYEQYF	TGCGCCAGCAGGGGGGGGACTGCTGACTCCTACGAGCAGTACTTC
TRBD2	many	TRBV5-1	14	TRBJ2-7	CASSPGGGLYEQYF	TGCGCCAGCAGCCCGGGGGGGGGACTCTACGAGCAGTACTTC
TRBD2	once	TRBV5-1	16	TRBJ2-3	CTSSLTTTSGRAGGYF	TGCACCAGCAGCTTGACGACGACTAGCGGGAGGGCCGGTGGGTATTTT
TRBD2	few	TRBV7-2	15	TRBJ2-7	CASSLVRGRAYEQYF	TGTGCCAGCAGCTTAGTTCGCGGGAGGGCCTACGAGCAGTACTTC
.	few	TRBV5-1	15	TRBJ2-3	CASTDRGLSTDTQYF	TGCGCCAGCACTGATAGGGGGTTGAGCACAGATACGCAGTATTTT
.	many	TRBV29-1	12	TRBJ1-2	CSVESIPGGYTF	TGCAGCGTTGAGTCCATCCCTGGTGGCTACACCTTC
TRBD2	many	TRBV29-1	15	TRBJ2-7	CSIRLAGGPGGEQYF	TGCAGCATTCGACTAGCGGGCGGGCCTGGGGGAGAGCAGTACTTC
.	many	TRBV2	13	TRBJ2-7	CASREGTLYEQYF	TGTGCCAGCAGAGAAGGGACATTATACGAGCAGTACTTC
.	medium-sized	TRBV5-1	15	TRBJ2-4	CASSTSRREKNIQYF	TGCGCCAGCAGCACCTCCCGACGGGAGAAAAACATTCAGTACTTC
.	many	TRBV7-9	14	TRBJ2-2	CASSRGANTGELFF	TGTGCCAGCAGCAGGGGGGCAAACACCGGGGAGCTGTTTTTT
.	.	TRBV5-1	16	TRBJ2-3	CASSLGDSGSFDTQYF	TGCGCCAGCAGCTTGGGGGACAGCGGGAGCTTCGATACGCAGTATTTT
.	.	TRBV20-1	14	TRBJ2-2	CSARQGLATGELFF	TGCAGTGCTAGACAGGGATTGGCCACCGGGGAGCTGTTTTTT
TRBD2	many	TRBV29-1	14	TRBJ2-1	CSLTRTSGRGEQFF	TGCAGCCTCACCCGGACTAGCGGGAGGGGTGAGCAGTTCTTC
TRBD1	many	TRBV10-3	12	TRBJ1-1	CAIGTGATEAFF	TGTGCCATCGGGACAGGGGCCACTGAAGCTTTCTTT
.	many	TRBV20-1	13	TRBJ1-1	CSARTQGGTEAFF	TGCAGTGCTAGAACACAGGGCGGGACTGAAGCTTTCTTT
.	many	TRBV6-6	14	TRBJ1-6	CASTRERKNSPLHF	TGTGCCAGCACCCGGGAGCGGAAGAATTCACCCCTCCACTTT
.	many	TRBV15	15	TRBJ2-1	CATSRAGNREHEQFF	TGTGCCACCAGCAGAGCCGGGAACAGGGAACATGAGCAGTTCTTC
.	many	TRBV21-1	15	TRBJ2-7	CASSKDVAGVGEQYF	TGTGCCAGCAGCAAAGACGTAGCGGGAGTAGGCGAGCAGTACTTC
TRBD2	.	TRBV15	16	TRBJ2-2	CATSRDSGGRAGELFF	TGTGCCACCAGCAGAGATTCGGGCGGGAGGGCCGGGGAGCTGTTTTTT
.	few	TRBV6-1	13	TRBJ2-3	CASSEGGPGTQYF	TGTGCCAGCAGTGAAGGGGGGCCCGGTACGCAGTATTTT
.	.	TRBV4-1	15	TRBJ2-7	CASSQDIQTPYEQYF	TGCGCCAGCAGCCAAGATATCCAGACCCCCTACGAGCAGTACTTC
TRBD2	.	TRBV29-1	10	TRBJ2-5	CSGGVETQYF	TGCAGTGGGGGGGTCGAGACCCAGTACTTC
TRBD1	many	TRBV7-8	15	TRBJ1-6	CASSAVTGVNSPLHF	TGTGCCAGCAGCGCAGTGACAGGGGTGAATTCACCCCTCCACTTT
.	many	TRBV6-5	15	TRBJ1-5	CASSQPPISNQPQHF	TGTGCCAGCTCCCAGCCCCCGATTAGCAATCAGCCCCAGCATTTT
TRBD2	many	TRBV29-1	14	TRBJ2-3	CSVALAGGLDTQYF	TGCAGCGTTGCCCTAGCGGGAGGATTAGATACGCAGTATTTT
TRBD2	many	TRBV5-6	17	TRBJ2-1	CASSLAAGGSSYNEQFF	TGTGCCAGCAGCTTGGCCGCGGGCGGGAGCTCCTACAATGAGCAGTTCTTC
.	many	TRBV29-1	12	TRBJ2-7	CSVDQGGDEQYF	TGCAGCGTGGATCAGGGAGGTGACGAGCAGTACTTC
TRBD2	many	TRBV20-1	15	TRBJ2-7	CSAHGTSGIVYEQYF	TGCAGTGCTCACGGGACTAGCGGGATAGTCTACGAGCAGTACTTC
TRBD2	.	TRBV20-1	14	TRBJ2-7	CSARGTSGRYEQYF	TGCAGTGCTCGCGGGACTAGCGGGAGATACGAGCAGTACTTC
.	many	TRBV28	16	TRBJ1-3	CASTQGHRISGNTIYF	TGTGCCAGCACCCAAGGACATCGCATCTCTGGAAACACCATATATTTT
.	many	TRBV29-1	11	TRBJ2-3	CSVEAWDWQYF	TGCAGCGTTGAAGCTTGGGACTGGCAGTATTTT
TRBD1	many	TRBV28	17	TRBJ1-3	CASRPSPGQYSGNTIYF	TGTGCCAGCAGACCTTCGCCGGGACAGTACTCTGGAAACACCATATATTTT
.	many	TRBV29-1	12	TRBJ2-2	CSVGQNTGELFF	TGCAGCGTTGGACAGAACACCGGGGAGCTGTTTTTT
.	medium-sized	TRBV7-8	13	TRBJ1-5	CASSFGVNQPQHF	TGTGCCAGCAGCTTTGGGGTCAATCAGCCCCAGCATTTT
TRBD1	many	TRBV4-1	18	TRBJ2-5	CASSRIPPPRGLGETQYF	TGCGCCAGCAGCCGCATACCCCCCCCCAGGGGGCTAGGAGAGACCCAGTACTTC
.	.	TRBV7-9	15	TRBJ2-1	CASSESGTVYNEQFF	TGTGCCAGCAGCGAATCCGGGACGGTATACAATGAGCAGTTCTTC
.	many	TRBV19	13	TRBJ2-7	CASSISTGGVQYF	TGTGCCAGTAGTATCTCGACAGGCGGGGTGCAGTACTTC
.	many	TRBV6-2/TRBV6-3	14	TRBJ1-5	CASREGKVDQPQHF	TGTGCCAGCAGGGAGGGGAAAGTCGATCAGCCCCAGCATTTT
.	many	TRBV7-3	13	TRBJ2-1	CASSPDGFGEQFF	TGTGCCAGCAGCCCAGACGGGTTCGGAGAGCAGTTCTTC
.	.	TRBV12-3/TRBV12-4	13	TRBJ1-3	CASDSMAGNTIYF	TGTGCCAGCGATTCGATGGCTGGAAACACCATATATTTT
TRBD1	many	TRBV6-5	12	TRBJ2-7	CASRDRAYEQYF	TGTGCCAGCCGGGACAGGGCCTACGAGCAGTACTTC
.	many	TRBV5-1	13	TRBJ2-3	CASSTYRADTQYF	TGCGCCAGCAGCACCTACAGGGCAGATACGCAGTATTTT